This TCR beta chain was recorded in a study of blood T cells in healthy people across ages. Study-wide context: About one barcoded beta molecule per two T cells came from capture by template switching. Findings of the study overall: Underestimates were what the diversity estimates from one million T cells were considered to be.

Investigators took ten milliliters of peripheral blood from every donor. Through a sample-barcoded 5' primer and a J-beta primer mix, a second PCR was run for roughly 6 to 11 cycles. TCRdb re-called the 5' RACE reads through MiXCR, storing one row per CDR3 protein. The sample records approximately 700,000 distinct CDR3 sequences, about 30% being singletons. After removal of 5 bases from V and 9 bases from J, the junction contained 10 bases not matched to a gene. Germline V gene data show CDR1 as SQVTM and CDR2 as ANQGSEA. CDR3 size: 13 residues. The sample holds a few counts of this clonotype. Antigen unknown.

V and J are TRBV29-1 and TRBJ1-5; 7 bases are shared with TRBD1. The sequencing sample was made of blood. The clonotype originates from an elderly woman in good health. The CDR3: CSVMEGAGRPQHF. In nucleotides, the CDR3 is TGCAGCGTTATGGAGGGGGCGGGGCGGCCCCAGCATTTT.